The 26 T cell receptor beta chains presented below share a single source sample, sequenced in a study of naive and memory T cell subsets. The beta constant-region primer was an equimolar mix of two oligonucleotides covering TRBC1 and TRBC2. The ligated cDNA underwent four PCR rounds using SP2 and nested alpha and beta constant-region primers. TCRdb re-called the UMI-ligation and nested PCR reads with MiXCR, one entry per CDR3 protein. The data show tens of thousands of distinct CDR3 sequences, roughly 9.2% seen once. The sample comprised naive CD8+ T cells from blood. The receptor set was obtained from a human donor in good health.

The rearrangement uses TRBV27 and TRBJ2-7, with TRBD2 as a possible D gene (7 bases). Trimming shortened V by 2 bases and J by 6 bases, and 17 bases separated the two germline ends. The CDR3 runs 15 residues. Per germline, CDR1 MNHEY and CDR2 SMNVEV (reference sequence). In DNA, the CDR3 is TGTGCCAGCAGTTTAAGAGTCCGGGGGGCAGGCGAGCAGTACTTC. This encodes CASSLRVRGAGEQYF.

This clonotype has a count of ten or more. The chain joins TRBV29-1 to TRBJ2-1; D not certain. V was clipped by 4 bases and J by 2 bases, with 18 bases between them. CDR1 and CDR2 (germline): SQVTM, ANQGSEA. This CDR3 is built from 16 residues. CDR3 DNA: TGCAGCGTTGGGGGAAAGCGAGACCTTACCTACAATGAGCAGTTCTTC. Encoded protein: CSVGGKRDLTYNEQFF.

This clonotype has ten or more counts. This chain joins TRBV29-1 and TRBJ2-1, with a possible D match to TRBD1 (5 bases). There are 14 residues in the CDR3. The V gene's germline CDR1 is SQVTM and CDR2 ANQGSEA. The V end lost 2 bases, the J end lost 10 bases, and 18 bases lay between the germline ends. The CDR3 loop reads CSVETQGRDLEQFF. As DNA, the CDR3 is TGCAGCGTTGAAACCCAGGGAAGAGACCTGGAGCAGTTCTTC.

Many counts were recorded for this clonotype. The CDR3 reads CASSQDGTRTYEQYF. The CDR3 coding sequence is TGCGCCAGCAGCCAAGACGGGACACGGACCTACGAGCAGTACTTC. The V gene is TRBV4-1, the J gene TRBJ2-7; weak D call: TRBD1 (6 bases). Germline CDR1 MGHRA, CDR2 YSYEKL. V was trimmed by 0 bases and J by 2 bases, leaving 11 bases between them. This CDR3 has 15 residues.

This clonotype was counted ten times or more. The chain joins TRBV9 to TRBJ1-1; unclear D gene. Germline CDR1 SGDLS, CDR2 YYNGEE. The V end was cut by 0 bases, the J end by 1 base, with 7 bases between. The CDR3 covers 14 residues. The CDR3 nucleotides are TGTGCCAGCAGCGTAGGGCAGAAGAACACTGAAGCTTTCTTT. This gives the protein CASSVGQKNTEAFF.

As regards this clonotype: Just one base apart from a much larger clone, this may be a read error. The V call is TRBV20-1, the J call TRBJ2-4; 8 bases fit TRBD1. The CDR3 is made up of 15 amino acids. Germline CDR1 DFQATT, CDR2 SNEGSKA (reference sequence). Trimming cost V 6 bases and J 1 base; bases outside gene matches: 8. CDR3 sequence reads: CSAEHRGLAKNIQYF. CDR3 DNA sequence: TGCAGTGCCGAGCACAGGGGGTTGGCCAAAAACATTCAGTACTTC.

This clonotype appeared many times. The genes are TRBV12-3 or TRBV12-4 and TRBJ1-5; maybe TRBD1 (5 bases). The CDR3 runs to 13 residues. The V and J ends lost 6 bases and 5 bases respectively, with 11 bases between them. The CDR3 nucleotides are TGTGCCAGCAGCCTTGCCAGGGATCAGCCCCAGCATTTT. Its protein is CASSLARDQPQHF.

This clonotype has only a few counts. The J gene is TRBJ2-7, the V gene TRBV29-1, with 8 bases matching TRBD1. The CDR3 covers 12 residues. CDR1 and CDR2 (germline): SQVTM, ANQGSEA. Germline trimming cut 1 base from V and 9 bases from J; bases unmatched to any gene: 5. CDR3 nucleotides: TGCAGCGTTGAAGCAGGGGGCCTGGGGCAGTACTTC. Residues: CSVEAGGLGQYF.

This clonotype appeared many times. CDR3 bases: TGTGCCAGCAGCGTAGCTTCAGGGTCCAACACTGAAGCTTTCTTT. This encodes CASSVASGSNTEAFF. The V gene is TRBV9, the J gene TRBJ1-1, with a tentative D call TRBD1 (5 bases). Germline V CDR1 and CDR2: SGDLS, YYNGEE. Between the trimmed V and J ends, which lost 0 bases and 2 bases, there was a span of 11 bases. This CDR3 has 15 residues.

This clonotype turned up a few times. The rearrangement uses TRBV29-1 and TRBJ1-1, with TRBD1 identical over 12 bases. V trimming: 2 bases; J trimming: 5 bases; junction bases outside the gene matches: 6. In germline, CDR1 is SQVTM, CDR2 ANQGSEA. The CDR3 sequence is 15 residues long. For the CDR3, the DNA is TGCAGCGTTGAACGGGACAGGGGGCTTCGGACTGAAGCTTTCTTT. Protein product: CSVERDRGLRTEAFF.

The genes are TRBV14 and TRBJ2-7, with 10 bases matching TRBD1. There are 15 residues in the CDR3. The J segment lost 4 bases and the V segment lost 1 base, leaving 4 bases of the junction unmatched. Germline-derived CDR1 and CDR2 are SGHDN and FVKESK. CDR3 DNA sequence: TGTGCCAGCAGCCAAGCGACAGGGGGCTTATACGAGCAGTACTTC. Encoded protein: CASSQATGGLYEQYF.

This clonotype occurred many times. The rearrangement links TRBV7-9 to TRBJ1-5; 10 nucleotides agree with TRBD1. The CDR3 consists of 14 residues. The germline gives CDR1 SEHNR, CDR2 FQNEAQ (reference sequence). J was trimmed by 1 base and V by 9 bases; bases with no gene match: 3. As DNA, the CDR3 is TGTGCCAGTGGGACAGGGGCGAGCAATCAGCCCCAGCATTTT. Its translation is CASGTGASNQPQHF.

The J gene is TRBJ2-6, the V gene TRBV29-1; 7 bases line up with TRBD1. V lost 0 bases to trimming and J lost 2 bases; unmatched junction nucleotides: 4. CDR1 is SQVTM and CDR2 is ANQGSEA in the germline V gene. There are 16 residues in the CDR3. CDR3 in amino acids: CSVEDLGQTGANVLTF. In DNA, the CDR3 is TGCAGCGTTGAAGATCTGGGACAGACTGGGGCCAACGTCCTGACTTTC.

This clonotype came up many times. V is TRBV30 and J is TRBJ1-6, with no clear D. The V gene lost 4 bases and the J gene lost 4 bases, with 8 bases spanning the gap. This CDR3 is 13 amino acids long. Germline V gene sequence: CDR1 GTSNPN, CDR2 SVGIG (reference sequence). In DNA, the CDR3 is TGTGCCTGGATTCCAGGATATAATTCACCCCTCCACTTT. Translating it yields CAWIPGYNSPLHF.

This clonotype was seen repeatedly, ten times or more. The V gene is TRBV9, the J gene TRBJ2-7, with D perhaps TRBD1 or TRBD2 (5 bases each). Germline-derived CDR1 and CDR2 are SGDLS and YYNGEE. The V end lost 0 bases, the J end lost 2 bases, and 9 bases lay between the germline ends. CDR3 length: 14 residues. CDR3 DNA sequence: TGTGCCAGCAGCGTAGCAGGGAGTACCTACGAGCAGTACTTC. Translating gives CASSVAGSTYEQYF.

This clonotype has just a few counts. The J gene is TRBJ1-2, the V gene TRBV27; TRBD1 matches at 10 bases. Germline loops: CDR1 MNHEY, CDR2 SMNVEV (reference sequence). The CDR3 is 16 amino acids. V lost 5 bases, J lost 3 bases, and 9 bases stayed unmatched. CDR3 sequence (DNA): TGTGCCAGCAGTATCACCGGGACAGGGGCCTACTATGGCTACACCTTC. Its protein product is CASSITGTGAYYGYTF.

This clonotype was seen more than once but under ten times. CDR3 in DNA: TGTGCCAGCAGGGACGTACAGGTTGGGATTTATAGCAATCAGCCCCAGCATTTT. As protein: CASRDVQVGIYSNQPQHF. The chain joins TRBV28 to TRBJ1-5, with D perhaps matching TRBD1 (5 bases). Deletions cut 6 bases from V and 0 bases from J, with 21 bases between. The CDR3 totals 18 residues. The germline V gene encodes CDR1 MDHEN and CDR2 SYDVKM. Full variable domain (rest looked up from reference TRBV28 and TRBJ1-5): DVKVTQSSRYLVKRTGEKVFLECVQDMDHENMFWYRQDPGLGLRLIYFSYDVKMKEKGDIPEGYSVSREKKERFSLILESASTNQTSMYLCASRDVQVGIYSNQPQHFGDGTRLSIL.

This clonotype was seen many times. J is TRBJ2-7 and V is TRBV12-3 or TRBV12-4, with 9 bases aligning to TRBD1. The CDR3 spans 19 residues. After removal of 3 bases from V and 6 bases from J, the junction contained 21 bases not matched to a gene. As DNA, the CDR3 is TGTGCCAGCAGTTTTGTGGGACAGGGAAATGAGGCAGGAGGTTCCGAGCAGTACTTC. As protein: CASSFVGQGNEAGGSEQYF.

This chain uses TRBV5-1 with TRBJ1-2, with 9 bases matching TRBD1. Germline V lookup: CDR1 SGHRS, CDR2 YFSETQ. Trimming at V came to 4 bases and at J to 7 bases, leaving 8 bases not matched to a gene. The CDR3 loop spans 14 amino acids. The CDR3: CASSPRTGVVGYTF. CDR3 sequence (DNA): TGCGCCAGCAGCCCTAGGACAGGGGTTGTTGGCTACACCTTC. The whole variable domain, remainder taken from reference TRBV5-1 and TRBJ1-2, is KAGVTQTPRYLIKTRGQQVTLSCSPISGHRSVSWYQQTPGQGLQFLFEYFSETQRNKGNFPGRFSGRQFSNSRSEMNVSTLELGDSALYLCASSPRTGVVGYTFGSGTRLTVV.

The chain is built from TRBV20-1 and TRBJ1-2, with D hard to call. Germline lookup yields CDR1 DFQATT and CDR2 SNEGSKA (reference sequence). The CDR3 sequence is 12 residues long. Trimming removed 3 bases from V and 3 bases from J, with 8 bases in between. The DNA of the CDR3 is TGCAGTGCTAGTGGGGATTACTATGGCTACACCTTC. The encoded protein is CSASGDYYGYTF.

This clonotype came up a few times. The CDR3 loop reads CASREHSPSNYGYTF. As DNA, the CDR3 is TGCGCCAGCAGGGAGCACAGCCCCAGCAACTATGGCTACACCTTC. The genes are TRBV5-1 and TRBJ1-2, with D unclear. The CDR3 runs 15 residues. The ends were cut back, 5 bases at V and 2 bases at J, with 16 bases in the middle. Germline-derived CDR1 and CDR2 are SGHRS and YFSETQ.

This clonotype was counted a few times. The genes are TRBV24-1 and TRBJ2-1, with 9 bases lining up with TRBD2. Germline CDR1 KGHDR, CDR2 SFDVKD. The ends lost 4 bases at V and 2 bases at J; junction bases unmatched: 8. This CDR3 spans 17 amino acids. The CDR3 sequence: CATSDTQLAGAYNEQFF. The CDR3 DNA sequence: TGTGCCACCAGTGACACCCAACTAGCGGGCGCCTACAATGAGCAGTTCTTC.

This clonotype has more than one count but fewer than ten. The V gene is TRBV5-6, the J gene TRBJ2-4; D perhaps matches TRBD2 (5 bases). The CDR3 consists of 15 residues. Germline CDR1 reads SGHDT; CDR2 reads YYEEEE. Trimming took 2 bases from V and 0 from J, leaving 9 bases between them. The CDR3 protein is CASSFLSGAKNIQYF. The CDR3 coding sequence is TGTGCCAGCAGCTTTCTCAGCGGAGCCAAAAACATTCAGTACTTC. The full variable domain, completed using reference TRBV5-6 and TRBJ2-4, is DAGVTQSPTHLIKTRGQQVTLRCSPKSGHDTVSWYQQALGQGPQFIFQYYEEEERQRGNFPDRFSGHQFPNYSSELNVNALLLGDSALYLCASSFLSGAKNIQYFGAGTRLSVL.

The table lists this clonotype with a few counts. At one end, the junction sequence differs from germline, possibly due to a read error. The rearrangement links TRBV6-2 or TRBV6-3 to TRBJ2-7; D is perhaps TRBD1 or TRBD2 (5 bases each). CDR1 and CDR2 from the germline V gene are MNHEY and SVGEGT. The CDR3 is 12 residues long. The DNA for the CDR3 is TGTGCCAGCAGTTACTCCCGGGGCGAAGGGCACTTC. Translation gives CASSYSRGEGHF.

This clonotype has only a few counts. This sequence joins TRBV14 and TRBJ2-5; D remains unclear. The CDR3 covers 14 residues. Germline values: CDR1 SGHDN, CDR2 FVKESK. Trimming took off 4 bases at V and 0 bases at J, with 9 bases between the two ends. The CDR3 nucleotides read TGTGCCAGCAGCCCGATTATGTACCAAGAGACCCAGTACTTC. Amino acid sequence: CASSPIMYQETQYF.

The J gene is TRBJ2-3, the V gene TRBV12-3 or TRBV12-4; D not resolved. V was shortened by 5 bases and J by 6 bases, with 6 bases between the two germline ends. The CDR3 is 11 residues long. The DNA of the CDR3 is TGTGCCAGCAGTAACTACGATACGCAGTATTTT. Translation: CASSNYDTQYF.